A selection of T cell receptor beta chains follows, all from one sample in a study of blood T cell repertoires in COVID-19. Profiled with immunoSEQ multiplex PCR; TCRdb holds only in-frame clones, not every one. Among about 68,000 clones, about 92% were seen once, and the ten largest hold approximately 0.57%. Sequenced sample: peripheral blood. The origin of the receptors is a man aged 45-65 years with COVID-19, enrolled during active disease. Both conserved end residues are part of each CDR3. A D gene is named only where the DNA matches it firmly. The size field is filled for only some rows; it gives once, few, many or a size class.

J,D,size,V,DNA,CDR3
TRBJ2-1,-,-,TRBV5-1,TGCGCCAGCAGCTTGCCCTCCGCGGGATACAATGAGCAGTTCTTC,CASSLPSAGYNEQFF
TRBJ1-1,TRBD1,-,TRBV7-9,TGTGCCAGCAGCTACAGGGGGACGGCTGAAGCTTTCTTT,CASSYRGTAEAFF
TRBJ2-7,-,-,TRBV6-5,TGTGCCAGCCGGGATGGACCGGCCTCCTACGAGCAGTACTTC,CASRDGPASYEQYF
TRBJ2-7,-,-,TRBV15,TGTGCCACCAGCAGAGATAGCGAGAGCTCCTACGAGCAGTACTTC,CATSRDSESSYEQYF
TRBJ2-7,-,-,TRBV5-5,TGTGCCAGCAGCTCGCCCAGGGTGGGGTACGAGCAGTACTTC,CASSSPRVGYEQYF
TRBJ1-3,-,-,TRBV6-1,TGTGCCAGCAGTGAGATGCAGGGGCTTGGAAACACCATATATTTT,CASSEMQGLGNTIYF
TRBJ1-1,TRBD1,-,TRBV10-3,TGTGCCACTAAGATGACAGGGGGCAGGGCTGAAGCTTTCTTT,CATKMTGGRAEAFF
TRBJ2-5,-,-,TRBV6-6,TGTGCCAGCAGTTTTTCGGAGACCCAGTACTTC,CASSFSETQYF
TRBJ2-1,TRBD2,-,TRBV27,TGTGCCAGCAGCCTAACTAGCGCGAGCTCCTACAATGAGCAGTTCTTC,CASSLTSASSYNEQFF
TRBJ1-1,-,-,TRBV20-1,TGCAGTGCTAGCGTTCCTGCTGAAGCTTTCTTT,CSASVPAEAFF
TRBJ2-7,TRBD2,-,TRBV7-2,TGTGCCAGCAGCCCCAAAAAGACTAGCGGGATAAACTACGAGCAGTACTTC,CASSPKKTSGINYEQYF
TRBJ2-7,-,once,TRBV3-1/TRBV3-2,TGTGCCAGCAGCCAAGATCCTGAGTACAGGGAGGGAGGCTACGAGCAGTACTTC,CASSQDPEYREGGYEQYF
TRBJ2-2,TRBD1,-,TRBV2,TGTGCCAGCAGAACGGGACAGGCCGGGGAGCTGTTTTTT,CASRTGQAGELFF
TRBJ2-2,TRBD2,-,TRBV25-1,TGTGCCAGCAGTGAATTTAAACTAGCGGCCGGGGAGCTGTTTTTT,CASSEFKLAAGELFF
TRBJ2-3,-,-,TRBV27,TGTGCCAGCCGTCTTCGGGGATCGGATACGCAGTATTTT,CASRLRGSDTQYF
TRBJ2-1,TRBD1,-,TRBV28,TGTGCCAGCAGCCAACACTCACGACAGGGGAATGAGCAGTTCTTC,CASSQHSRQGNEQFF
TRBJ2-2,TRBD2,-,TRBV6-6,TGTGCCAGCAGTCCGCATTCGACTAGCGGGAGGACCGGGGAGCTGTTTTTT,CASSPHSTSGRTGELFF
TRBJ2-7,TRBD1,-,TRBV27,TGTGCCAGACAGGGGGCTAGCGAGCAGTACTTC,CARQGASEQYF
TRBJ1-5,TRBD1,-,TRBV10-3,TGTGCCATCGGTCGACAGGGGGGAAATCAGCCCCAGCATTTT,CAIGRQGGNQPQHF
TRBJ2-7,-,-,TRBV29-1,TGCAGCGTTGAAGGGGGAGGCCACGAGCAGTACTTC,CSVEGGGHEQYF
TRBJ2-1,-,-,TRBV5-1,TGCGCCAGCAGCTTGTCTAGTCCCTCCTACAATGAGCAGTTCTTC,CASSLSSPSYNEQFF
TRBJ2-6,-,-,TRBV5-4,TGTGCCAGCAGCCCAGGAGGGGGGGTCTCATCCGGGGCCAACGTCCTGACTTTC,CASSPGGGVSSGANVLTF
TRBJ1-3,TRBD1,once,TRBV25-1,TGTGCCAGCAGCCAGACAGGGAGGAACACCATATATTTT,CASSQTGRNTIYF
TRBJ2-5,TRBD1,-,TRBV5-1,TGCGCCAGCAGCTTCCGACAGGGTAGGCAAGAGACCCAGTACTTC,CASSFRQGRQETQYF